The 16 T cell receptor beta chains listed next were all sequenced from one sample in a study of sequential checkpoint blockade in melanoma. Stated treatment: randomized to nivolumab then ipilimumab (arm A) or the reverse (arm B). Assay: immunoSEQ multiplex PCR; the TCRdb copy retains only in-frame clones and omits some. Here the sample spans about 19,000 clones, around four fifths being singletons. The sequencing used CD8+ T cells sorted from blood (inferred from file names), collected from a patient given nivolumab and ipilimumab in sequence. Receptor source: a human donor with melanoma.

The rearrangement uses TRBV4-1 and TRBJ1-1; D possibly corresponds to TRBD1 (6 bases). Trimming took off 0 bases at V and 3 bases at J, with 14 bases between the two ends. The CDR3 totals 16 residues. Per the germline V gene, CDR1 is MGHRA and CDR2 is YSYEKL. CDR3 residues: CASSQDPDRPDTEAFF. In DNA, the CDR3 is TGCGCCAGCAGCCAAGATCCCGACAGGCCTGACACTGAAGCTTTCTTT.

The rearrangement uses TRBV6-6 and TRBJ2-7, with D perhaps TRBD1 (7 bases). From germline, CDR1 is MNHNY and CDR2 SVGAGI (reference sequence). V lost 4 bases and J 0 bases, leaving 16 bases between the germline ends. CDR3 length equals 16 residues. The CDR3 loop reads CASSWGDSLPSYEQYF. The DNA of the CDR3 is TGTGCCAGCAGTTGGGGGGACAGTCTCCCCTCCTACGAGCAGTACTTC.

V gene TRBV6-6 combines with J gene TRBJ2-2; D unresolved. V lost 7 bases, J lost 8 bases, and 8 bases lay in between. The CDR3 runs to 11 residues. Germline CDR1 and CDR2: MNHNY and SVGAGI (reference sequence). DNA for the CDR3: TGTGCCAGCACCCCCCGGGGGGAGCTGTTTTTT. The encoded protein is CASTPRGELFF.

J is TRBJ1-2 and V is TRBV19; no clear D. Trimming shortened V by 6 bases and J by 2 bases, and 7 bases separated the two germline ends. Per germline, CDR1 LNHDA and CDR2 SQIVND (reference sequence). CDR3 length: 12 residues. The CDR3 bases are TGTGCCAGTAGAGAAGAGAACTATGGCTACACCTTC. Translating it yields CASREENYGYTF. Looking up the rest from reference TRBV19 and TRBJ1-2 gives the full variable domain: DGGITQSPKYLFRKEGQNVTLSCEQNLNHDAMYWYRQDPGQGLRLIYYSQIVNDFQKGDIAEGYSVSREKKESFPLTVTSAQKNPTAFYLCASREENYGYTFGSGTRLTVV.

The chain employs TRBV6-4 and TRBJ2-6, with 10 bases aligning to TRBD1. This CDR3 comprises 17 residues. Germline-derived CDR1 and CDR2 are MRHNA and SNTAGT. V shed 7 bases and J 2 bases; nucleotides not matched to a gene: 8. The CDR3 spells CASTPGQGSPGANVLTF. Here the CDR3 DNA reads TGTGCCAGCACCCCGGGACAGGGGTCTCCTGGGGCCAACGTCCTGACTTTC.

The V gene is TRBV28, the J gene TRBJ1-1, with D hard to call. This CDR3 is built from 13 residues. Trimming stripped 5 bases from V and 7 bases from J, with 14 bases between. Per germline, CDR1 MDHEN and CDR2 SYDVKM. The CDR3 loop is CASSPSPGFEAFF. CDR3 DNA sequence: TGTGCCAGCAGTCCATCCCCGGGGTTTGAAGCTTTCTTT.

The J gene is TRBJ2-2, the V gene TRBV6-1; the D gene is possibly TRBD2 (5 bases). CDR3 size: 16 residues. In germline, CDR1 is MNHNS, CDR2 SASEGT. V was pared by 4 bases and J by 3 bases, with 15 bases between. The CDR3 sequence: CASSGGWGTHTGELFF. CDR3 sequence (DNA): TGTGCCAGCAGTGGCGGGTGGGGAACGCACACCGGGGAGCTGTTTTTT.

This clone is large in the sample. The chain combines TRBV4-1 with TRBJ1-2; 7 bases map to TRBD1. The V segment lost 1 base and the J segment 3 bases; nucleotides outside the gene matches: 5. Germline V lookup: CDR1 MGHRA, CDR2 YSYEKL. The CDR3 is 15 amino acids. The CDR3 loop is CASSQGIGGYYGYTF. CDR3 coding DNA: TGCGCCAGCAGCCAAGGTATAGGGGGCTACTATGGCTACACCTTC.

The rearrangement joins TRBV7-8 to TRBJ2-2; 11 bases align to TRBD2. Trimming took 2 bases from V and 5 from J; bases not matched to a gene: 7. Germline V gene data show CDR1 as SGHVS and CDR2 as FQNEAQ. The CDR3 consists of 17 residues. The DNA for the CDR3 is TGTGCCAGCAGCTTATTAGCGGGAGGGCAGGGTACCGGGGAGCTGTTTTTT. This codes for CASSLLAGGQGTGELFF.

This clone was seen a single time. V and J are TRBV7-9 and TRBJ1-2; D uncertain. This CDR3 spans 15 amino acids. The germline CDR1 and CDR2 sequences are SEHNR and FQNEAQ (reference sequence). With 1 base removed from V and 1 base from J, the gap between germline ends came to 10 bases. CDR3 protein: CASSLEVAVNYGYTF. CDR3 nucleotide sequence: TGTGCCAGCAGCTTAGAAGTGGCCGTTAACTATGGCTACACCTTC.

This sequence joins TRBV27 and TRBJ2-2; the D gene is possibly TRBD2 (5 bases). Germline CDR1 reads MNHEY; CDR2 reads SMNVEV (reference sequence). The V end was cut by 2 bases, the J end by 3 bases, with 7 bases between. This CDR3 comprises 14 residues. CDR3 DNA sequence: TGTGCCAGCAGTTTAACGGGATACACCGGGGAGCTGTTTTTT. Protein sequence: CASSLTGYTGELFF.

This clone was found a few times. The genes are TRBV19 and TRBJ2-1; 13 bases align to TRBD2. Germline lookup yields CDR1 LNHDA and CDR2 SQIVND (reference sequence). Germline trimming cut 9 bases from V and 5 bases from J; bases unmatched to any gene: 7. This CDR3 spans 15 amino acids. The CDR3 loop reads CASRDGLAGDNEQFF. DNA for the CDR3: TGTGCCAGCCGGGACGGACTAGCGGGAGACAATGAGCAGTTCTTC.

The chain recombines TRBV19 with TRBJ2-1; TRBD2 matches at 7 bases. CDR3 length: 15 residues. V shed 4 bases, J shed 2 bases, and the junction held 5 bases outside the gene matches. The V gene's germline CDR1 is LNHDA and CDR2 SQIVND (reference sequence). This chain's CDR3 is CASSTRAGTYNEQFF. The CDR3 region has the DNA TGTGCCAGTAGTACCCGAGCGGGGACCTACAATGAGCAGTTCTTC.

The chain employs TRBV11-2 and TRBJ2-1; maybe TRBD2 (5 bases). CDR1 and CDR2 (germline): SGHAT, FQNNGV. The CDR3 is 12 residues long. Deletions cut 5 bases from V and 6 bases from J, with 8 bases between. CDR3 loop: CASSVTSNEQFF. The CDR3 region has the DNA TGTGCCAGCAGCGTTACTAGCAATGAGCAGTTCTTC.

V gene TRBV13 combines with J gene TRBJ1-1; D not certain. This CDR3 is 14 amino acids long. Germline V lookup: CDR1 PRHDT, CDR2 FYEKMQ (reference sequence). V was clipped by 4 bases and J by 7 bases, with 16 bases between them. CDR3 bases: TGTGCCAGCAGCTATCAACGATGGAGGGATGAAGCTTTCTTT. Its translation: CASSYQRWRDEAFF.

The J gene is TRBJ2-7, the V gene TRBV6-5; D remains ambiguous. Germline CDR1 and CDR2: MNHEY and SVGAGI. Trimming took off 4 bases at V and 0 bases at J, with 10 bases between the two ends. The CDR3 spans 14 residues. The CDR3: CASSFYPSSYEQYF. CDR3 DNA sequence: TGTGCCAGCAGTTTTTATCCTAGCTCCTACGAGCAGTACTTC.